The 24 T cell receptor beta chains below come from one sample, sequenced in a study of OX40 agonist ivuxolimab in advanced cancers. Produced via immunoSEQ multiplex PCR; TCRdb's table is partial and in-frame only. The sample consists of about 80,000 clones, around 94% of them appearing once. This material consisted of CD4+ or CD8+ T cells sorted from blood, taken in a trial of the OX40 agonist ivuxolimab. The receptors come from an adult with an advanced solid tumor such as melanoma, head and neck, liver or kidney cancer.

The CDR3: CASSFDRNSPLHF. The CDR3, as DNA: TGCGCCAGCAGCTTTGACAGAAATTCACCCCTCCACTTT. The chain is built from TRBV5-1 and TRBJ1-6, with D possibly TRBD1 on 5 matching bases. Deletions cut 2 bases from V and 7 bases from J, with 7 bases between. Germline V lookup: CDR1 SGHRS, CDR2 YFSETQ. The CDR3 is 13 amino acids.

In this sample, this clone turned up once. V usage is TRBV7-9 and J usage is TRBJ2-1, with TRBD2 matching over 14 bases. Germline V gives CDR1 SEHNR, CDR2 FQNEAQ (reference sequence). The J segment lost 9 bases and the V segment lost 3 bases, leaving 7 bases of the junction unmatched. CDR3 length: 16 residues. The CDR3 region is CASSFFRTSGGSEQFF. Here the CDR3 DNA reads TGTGCCAGCAGCTTCTTTCGGACTAGCGGGGGGAGTGAGCAGTTCTTC.

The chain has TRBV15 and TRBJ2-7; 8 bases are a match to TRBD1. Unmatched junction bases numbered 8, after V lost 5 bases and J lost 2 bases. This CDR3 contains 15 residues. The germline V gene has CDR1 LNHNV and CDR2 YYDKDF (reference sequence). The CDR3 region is CATSQGDRSPYEQYF. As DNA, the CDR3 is TGTGCCACCAGCCAGGGGGACAGGAGCCCCTACGAGCAGTACTTC.

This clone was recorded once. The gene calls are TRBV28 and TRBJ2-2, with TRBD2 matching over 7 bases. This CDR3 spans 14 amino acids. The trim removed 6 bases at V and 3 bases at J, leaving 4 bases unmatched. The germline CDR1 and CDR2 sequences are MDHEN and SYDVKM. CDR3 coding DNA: TGTGCCAGCAGCCGCGGGAGCTACACCGGGGAGCTGTTTTTT. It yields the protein CASSRGSYTGELFF.

CDR3: CASSLGRSGNTIYF. The CDR3 bases are TGTGCCAGCAGCTTGGGGCGCTCTGGAAACACCATATATTTT. The genes are TRBV11-2 and TRBJ1-3; D possibly corresponds to TRBD1 (5 bases). CDR1 is SGHAT, CDR2 FQNNGV, per germline. CDR3 size: 14 residues. The V and J ends lost 3 bases and 0 bases respectively, with 6 bases between them.

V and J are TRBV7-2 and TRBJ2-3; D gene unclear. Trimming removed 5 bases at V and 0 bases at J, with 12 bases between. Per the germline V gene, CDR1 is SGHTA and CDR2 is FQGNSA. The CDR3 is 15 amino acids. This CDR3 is CASSLQRVSTDTQYF. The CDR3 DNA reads TGTGCCAGCAGCCTCCAACGGGTCAGCACAGATACGCAGTATTTT. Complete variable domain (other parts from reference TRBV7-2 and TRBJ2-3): GAGVSQSPSNKVTEKGKDVELRCDPISGHTALYWYRQSLGQGLEFLIYFQGNSAPDKSGLPSDRFSAERTGGSVSTLTIQRTQQEDSAVYLCASSLQRVSTDTQYFGPGTRLTVL.

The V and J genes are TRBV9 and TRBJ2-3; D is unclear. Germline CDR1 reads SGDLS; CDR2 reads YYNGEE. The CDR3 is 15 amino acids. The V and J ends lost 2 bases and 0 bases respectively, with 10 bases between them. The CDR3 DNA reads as TGTGCCAGCAGCGTTCGGCAGGTTAGCACAGATACGCAGTATTTT. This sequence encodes CASSVRQVSTDTQYF. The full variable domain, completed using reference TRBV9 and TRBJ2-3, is DSGVTQTPKHLITATGQRVTLRCSPRSGDLSVYWYQQSLDQGLQFLIQYYNGEERAKGNILERFSAQQFPDLHSELNLSSLELGDSALYFCASSVRQVSTDTQYFGPGTRLTVL.

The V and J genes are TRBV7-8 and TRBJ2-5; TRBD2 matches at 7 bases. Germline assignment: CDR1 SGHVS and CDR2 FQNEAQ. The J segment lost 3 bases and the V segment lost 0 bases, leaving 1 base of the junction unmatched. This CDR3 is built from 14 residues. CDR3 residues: CASSLAGGEETQYF. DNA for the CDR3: TGTGCCAGCAGCTTAGCGGGAGGGGAAGAGACCCAGTACTTC. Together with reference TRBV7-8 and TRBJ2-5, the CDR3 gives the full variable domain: GAGVSQSPRYKVAKRGQDVALRCDPISGHVSLFWYQQALGQGPEFLTYFQNEAQLDKSGLPSDRFFAERPEGSVSTLKIQRTQQEDSAVYLCASSLAGGEETQYFGPGTRLLVL.

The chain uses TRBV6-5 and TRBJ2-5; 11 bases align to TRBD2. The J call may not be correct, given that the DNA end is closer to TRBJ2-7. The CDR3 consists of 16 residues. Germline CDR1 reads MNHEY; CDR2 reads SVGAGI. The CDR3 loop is CASSYSRLAGSYEQYF. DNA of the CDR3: TGTGCCAGCAGTTACTCGAGACTAGCGGGGTCCTACGAGCAGTACTTC.

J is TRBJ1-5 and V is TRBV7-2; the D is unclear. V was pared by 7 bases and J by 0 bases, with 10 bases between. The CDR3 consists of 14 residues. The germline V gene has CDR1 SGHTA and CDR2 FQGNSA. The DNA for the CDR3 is TGTGCCAGCACCGACTCAAATAGCAATCAGCCCCAGCATTTT. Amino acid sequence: CASTDSNSNQPQHF.

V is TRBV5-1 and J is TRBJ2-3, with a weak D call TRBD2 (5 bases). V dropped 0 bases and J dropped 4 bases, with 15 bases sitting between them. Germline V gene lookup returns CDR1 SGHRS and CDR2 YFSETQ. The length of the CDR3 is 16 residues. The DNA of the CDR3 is TGCGCCAGCAGCTTGGGTGGCGGAGGTGGGGCAGATACGCAGTATTTT. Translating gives CASSLGGGGGADTQYF.

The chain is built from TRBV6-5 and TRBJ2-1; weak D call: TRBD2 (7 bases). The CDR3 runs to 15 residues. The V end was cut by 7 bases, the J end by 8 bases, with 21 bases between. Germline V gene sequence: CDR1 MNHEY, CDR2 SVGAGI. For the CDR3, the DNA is TGTGCCAGCACGTCCCGGGGGGCGCAAGTCGATGAGCAGTTCTTC. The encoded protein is CASTSRGAQVDEQFF.

CDR3 loop: CASGSRSYNEQFF. The CDR3 DNA follows: TGTGCCAGCGGGAGTCGCTCCTACAATGAGCAGTTCTTC. This rearrangement joins TRBV2 to TRBJ2-1; possibly TRBD2 for D (5 bases). CDR3 length: 13 amino acids. V shed 8 bases and J shed 0 bases, with 8 bases lying between them. In germline, CDR1 is SNHLY, CDR2 FYNNEI.

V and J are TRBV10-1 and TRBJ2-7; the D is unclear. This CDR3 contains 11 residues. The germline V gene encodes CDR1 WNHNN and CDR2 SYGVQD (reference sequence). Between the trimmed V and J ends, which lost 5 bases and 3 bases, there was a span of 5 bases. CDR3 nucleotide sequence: TGCGCCAGCAGTACTTACTACGAGCAGTACTTC. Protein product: CASSTYYEQYF.

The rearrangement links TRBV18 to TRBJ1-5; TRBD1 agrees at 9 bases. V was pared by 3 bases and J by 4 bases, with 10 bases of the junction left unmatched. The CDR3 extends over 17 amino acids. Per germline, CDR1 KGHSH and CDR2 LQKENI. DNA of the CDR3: TGTGCCAGCTCACCGTTTCCGGGACAGGGAAGGAATCAGCCCCAGCATTTT. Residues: CASSPFPGQGRNQPQHF.

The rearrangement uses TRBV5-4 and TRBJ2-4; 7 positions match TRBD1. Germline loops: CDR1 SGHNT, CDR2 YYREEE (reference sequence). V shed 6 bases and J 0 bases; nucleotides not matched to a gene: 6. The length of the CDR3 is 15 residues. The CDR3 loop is CASKGADEAKNIQYF. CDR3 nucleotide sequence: TGTGCCAGCAAGGGGGCAGATGAAGCCAAAAACATTCAGTACTTC.

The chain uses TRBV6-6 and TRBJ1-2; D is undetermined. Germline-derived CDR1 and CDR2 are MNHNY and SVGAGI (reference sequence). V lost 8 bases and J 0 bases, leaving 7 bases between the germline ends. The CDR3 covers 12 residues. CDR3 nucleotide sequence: TGTGCCAGCGTTCGAGCTAACTATGGCTACACCTTC. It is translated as CASVRANYGYTF.

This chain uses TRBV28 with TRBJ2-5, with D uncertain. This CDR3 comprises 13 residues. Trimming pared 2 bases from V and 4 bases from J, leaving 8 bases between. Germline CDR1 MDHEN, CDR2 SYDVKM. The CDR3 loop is CASSLASPETQYF. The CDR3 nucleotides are TGTGCCAGCAGTTTAGCCAGTCCAGAGACCCAGTACTTC.

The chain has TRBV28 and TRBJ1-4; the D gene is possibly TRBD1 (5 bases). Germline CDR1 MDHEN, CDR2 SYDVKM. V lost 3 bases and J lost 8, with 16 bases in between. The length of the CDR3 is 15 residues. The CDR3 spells CASSFAGSGLEKLFF. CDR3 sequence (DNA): TGTGCCAGCAGTTTCGCAGGGTCGGGTCTCGAAAAACTGTTTTTT.

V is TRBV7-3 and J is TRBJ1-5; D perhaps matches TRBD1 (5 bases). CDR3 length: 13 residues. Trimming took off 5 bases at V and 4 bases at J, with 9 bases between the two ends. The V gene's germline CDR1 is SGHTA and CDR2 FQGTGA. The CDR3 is CASSRDRNQPQHF. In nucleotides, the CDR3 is TGTGCCAGCAGCCGCGACAGAAATCAGCCCCAGCATTTT.

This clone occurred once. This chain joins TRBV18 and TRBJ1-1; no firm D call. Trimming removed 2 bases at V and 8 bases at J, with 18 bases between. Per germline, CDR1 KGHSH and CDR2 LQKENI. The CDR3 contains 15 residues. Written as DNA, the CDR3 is TGTGCCAGCTCACCATATCAGGCGAGAAGTTGGGAAGCTTTCTTT. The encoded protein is CASSPYQARSWEAFF.

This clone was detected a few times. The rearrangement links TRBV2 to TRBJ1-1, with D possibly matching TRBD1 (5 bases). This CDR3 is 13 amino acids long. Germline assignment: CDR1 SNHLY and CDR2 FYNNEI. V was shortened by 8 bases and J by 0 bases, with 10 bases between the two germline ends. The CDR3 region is CASRRGLNTEAFF. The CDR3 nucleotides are TGTGCCAGCCGGAGGGGACTGAACACTGAAGCTTTCTTT.

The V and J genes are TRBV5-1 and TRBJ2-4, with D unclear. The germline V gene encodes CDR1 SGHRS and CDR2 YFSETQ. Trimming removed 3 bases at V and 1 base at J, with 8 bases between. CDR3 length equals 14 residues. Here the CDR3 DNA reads TGCGCCAGCAGCTCCACGCAGGCCAAAAACATTCAGTACTTC. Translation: CASSSTQAKNIQYF.

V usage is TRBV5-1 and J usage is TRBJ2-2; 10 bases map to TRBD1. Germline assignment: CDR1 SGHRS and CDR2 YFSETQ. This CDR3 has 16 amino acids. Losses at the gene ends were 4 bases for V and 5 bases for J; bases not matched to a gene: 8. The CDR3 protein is CASSATPGQGTGELFF. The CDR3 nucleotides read TGCGCCAGCAGCGCAACCCCGGGACAGGGGACCGGGGAGCTGTTTTTT.